The text below deals with one TCR beta chain. The data derive from a study of cytomegalovirus exposure and HLA in healthy donors. Trimming removed 5 bases from V and 12 bases from J, with 20 bases in between. CDR1 and CDR2 from the germline V gene are SEHNR and FQNEAQ (reference sequence). The CDR3 loop spans 14 amino acids. It was with 60 Vbeta and 13 Jbeta primers that the PCR ran. Only in-frame clones appear in the TCRdb table, and some are missing; sequencing was by immunoSEQ multiplex PCR. The sample lists around 120,000 clones; approximately 70% were seen once. The TCR sequence derives from a woman in her 40s in good health and CMV-seropositive. V and J are TRBV7-9 and TRBJ2-1; D is possibly TRBD2 (7 bases). The material sequenced was PBMCs. The CDR3 here is CASSRPGGSTGQFF. CDR3 DNA sequence: TGTGCCAGCAGCCGTCCCGGGGGGTCGACAGGGCAGTTCTTC.